This TCR beta chain was identified during a study of regulatory T cells in long-lasting Graves disease. Findings and limits, study-wide: Persistent disease samples used TRBV28, TRBJ1-2 and TRBJ2-5 preferentially.

Described time point: persistent/refractory GD, antithyroid drugs over 5 years with positive TRAb. The TCR library was made from RNA extracted from PBMCs. Investigators prepared the TCR beta libraries by applying iRepertoire HTBI primers and Arm-PCR of CDR3 regions. TCRdb called the multiplex PCR reads again in MiXCR, with one record for every CDR3 protein. Of 350,000 to 450,000 distinct CDR3 sequences in the sample, around a fifth are singletons; the top ten hold roughly an eighth. As for this clonotype: The antigen remains unidentified. One junction end disagrees with the germline gene, perhaps due to a read error.

From germline, CDR1 is SGHAT and CDR2 FQNNGV. The CDR3 totals 14 residues. The sample consisted of peripheral blood mononuclear cells (PBMCs), taken when the disease was refractory, from a patient treated with antithyroid drugs. This TCR was recovered from a female donor with Graves disease. V is TRBV11-2 and J is TRBJ1-3; TRBD1 matches 9 bases. The chain's CDR3 is CASSLDRDRGTEGF. CDR3 nucleotides: TGTGCCAGCAGCTTAGATCGCGACAGGGGGACCGAAGGGTTT.